The 5 T cell receptor beta chains below all came from one sample that was sequenced in a study of blood T cell repertoires in COVID-19. Using immunoSEQ multiplex PCR, the repertoire was profiled, and TCRdb retains in-frame clones only, with some absent. Of about 200,000 clones listed, more than 85% are singletons. Sequencing was done on a sample of peripheral blood. The receptor set was obtained from a man in his 60s with COVID-19, enrolled during active disease.

The rearrangement links TRBV12-3 or TRBV12-4 to TRBJ1-1; D gene uncertain. V lost 6 bases, J lost 4 bases, and 9 bases lay in between. The CDR3 has 12 residues. The CDR3 spells CASSPLSTEAFF. The CDR3 DNA reads as TGTGCCAGCAGCCCCCTTAGCACTGAAGCTTTCTTT.

The gene calls are TRBV19 and TRBJ1-5, with 7 bases aligning to TRBD1. The CDR3 runs 14 residues. V was pared by 10 bases and J by 5 bases, with 11 bases of the junction left unmatched. The germline V gene has CDR1 LNHDA and CDR2 SQIVND (reference sequence). CDR3 nucleotide sequence: TGTGCCACTCTAATGACAGGGACCGATCAGCCCCAGCATTTT. Protein sequence: CATLMTGTDQPQHF. Filled out from reference TRBV19 and TRBJ1-5, the complete variable domain reads DGGITQSPKYLFRKEGQNVTLSCEQNLNHDAMYWYRQDPGQGLRLIYYSQIVNDFQKGDIAEGYSVSREKKESFPLTVTSAQKNPTAFYLCATLMTGTDQPQHFGDGTRLSIL.

The CDR3 DNA reads as TGTGCCAGCAGCTTGGCGCGGGGCTCCTACGAGCAGTACTTC. Encoded protein: CASSLARGSYEQYF. The genes are TRBV5-6 and TRBJ2-7; D may be TRBD2 (6 bases). V was pared by 0 bases and J by 0 bases, with 7 bases between. The germline V gene encodes CDR1 SGHDT and CDR2 YYEEEE. The CDR3 length is 14 residues.

The CDR3 loop is CASSFMGQLSSPLHF. The DNA of the CDR3 is TGTGCCAGCAGTTTTATGGGACAGTTAAGTTCACCCCTCCACTTT. The rearrangement joins TRBV28 to TRBJ1-6, with 7 bases identical to TRBD1. The germline V gene has CDR1 MDHEN and CDR2 SYDVKM. This CDR3 spans 15 amino acids. The V segment lost 3 bases and the J segment 9 bases; nucleotides outside the gene matches: 8.

The genes are TRBV28 and TRBJ2-4, with 14 bases identical to TRBD2. The J segment lost 0 bases and the V segment lost 4 bases, leaving 5 bases of the junction unmatched. The CDR3 consists of 18 residues. Germline V gene lookup returns CDR1 MDHEN and CDR2 SYDVKM. The chain's CDR3 is CASSSTSGRASAKNIQYF. CDR3 sequence (DNA): TGTGCCAGCAGTTCGACTAGCGGGAGGGCCTCAGCCAAAAACATTCAGTACTTC.